Listed here are 14 T cell receptor beta chains from one sample, sequenced in a study of T-cell reconstitution after alpha-beta-depleted transplantation in children. TCRbeta library preparation incorporated unique molecular identifiers. Each CDR3 protein gets one entry after TCRdb re-called the PCR reads with MiXCR. The data hold 610,000 or so distinct CDR3 sequences, with more than 20% observed a single time. The sample here was PBMCs, taken before TCRalphabeta/CD19-depleted stem cell transplant. Receptor source: a boy younger than two with Wiskott-Aldrich syndrome, due to receive a stem cell transplant.

This sequence joins TRBV12-3 or TRBV12-4 and TRBJ1-1; D remains unclear. The CDR3 runs to 13 residues. Deletions cut 4 bases from V and 3 bases from J, with 9 bases between. This CDR3 is CASSSNPDTEAFF. In DNA, the CDR3 is TGTGCCAGCAGTTCGAACCCGGACACTGAAGCTTTCTTT.

This clonotype was detected a few times. CDR3 protein: CASSYSSRVNEKLFF. In DNA form, the CDR3 reads TGTGCCAGCAGTTACTCGAGCAGGGTTAATGAAAAACTGTTTTTT. This chain joins TRBV6-5 and TRBJ1-4; tentative D call: TRBD1 (5 bases). Trimming stripped 0 bases from V and 4 bases from J, with 9 bases between. Looked up from germline, CDR1 is MNHEY and CDR2 is SVGAGI. There are 15 residues in the CDR3.

This clonotype came up a few times. The V call is TRBV6-2 or TRBV6-3, the J call TRBJ1-3, with a possible D match to TRBD1 (5 bases). CDR1 is MNHEY and CDR2 is SVGEGT in the germline V gene. The CDR3 spans 17 residues. V dropped 5 bases and J dropped 0 bases, with 17 bases sitting between them. This CDR3 reads CASSRLGRIPSGNTIYF. CDR3 sequence (DNA): TGTGCCAGCAGTCGACTGGGACGGATCCCCTCTGGAAACACCATATATTTT.

J is TRBJ2-5 and V is TRBV7-2; either TRBD1 or TRBD2 may fit D (7 bases each). CDR1 is SGHTA, CDR2 FQGNSA, per germline. This CDR3 has 14 amino acids. V was clipped by 2 bases and J by 7 bases, with 14 bases between them. The CDR3 nucleotides are TGTGCCAGCAGCTTATGGGAGGGGGCCGGGACCCAGTACTTC. It translates to CASSLWEGAGTQYF.

This clonotype was seen a few times. The rearrangement uses TRBV5-1 and TRBJ2-1; perhaps TRBD2 as D (5 bases). The CDR3 covers 12 residues. V lost 2 bases, J lost 8 bases, and 8 bases lay in between. Germline CDR1 and CDR2: SGHRS and YFSETQ. The CDR3 DNA follows: TGCGCCAGCAGCTTAGGGAGCCATGAGCAGTTCTTC. Translation gives CASSLGSHEQFF.

V is TRBV21-1 and J is TRBJ2-5; the tabulated D call, TRBD2, remains unverified against the DNA. TRBV21-1 is noted as a pseudogene. The CDR3 sequence is 16 residues long. For the CDR3, the DNA is TGTGCCAGCATTTCTCCAGCGGGAAGGTCGAAAGAGACCCAGTACTTC. Protein: CASISPAGRSKETQYF.

The gene calls are TRBV19 and TRBJ2-1, with 12 nucleotides matching TRBD2. The CDR3 totals 19 residues. J lost 7 bases, V lost 2 bases, and 15 bases had no gene match. Germline CDR1 LNHDA, CDR2 SQIVND (reference sequence). The chain's CDR3 is CASSIRGGLAGPARNEQFF. For the CDR3, the DNA is TGTGCCAGTAGTATACGAGGGGGACTAGCGGGCCCAGCGCGGAATGAGCAGTTCTTC.

This clonotype was recorded at least ten times. The chain combines TRBV5-1 with TRBJ2-7; D is undetermined. V was trimmed by 0 bases and J by 4 bases, leaving 8 bases between them. The CDR3 covers 13 residues. The germline gives CDR1 SGHRS, CDR2 YFSETQ. As DNA, the CDR3 is TGCGCCAGCAGCTTGGCTTCTGGATACGAGCAGTACTTC. Protein sequence: CASSLASGYEQYF. Supplemented by reference TRBV5-1 and TRBJ2-7, the full variable domain reads KAGVTQTPRYLIKTRGQQVTLSCSPISGHRSVSWYQQTPGQGLQFLFEYFSETQRNKGNFPGRFSGRQFSNSRSEMNVSTLELGDSALYLCASSLASGYEQYFGPGTRLTVT.

This clonotype was counted once. This chain links TRBV2 with TRBJ2-5; D is uncertain. V was shortened by 7 bases and J by 7 bases, with 19 bases between the two germline ends. Germline CDR1 is SNHLY and CDR2 is FYNNEI. This CDR3 comprises 14 residues. The CDR3 spells CASTPGNEFGTQYF. The CDR3 nucleotides read TGTGCCAGCACCCCTGGGAATGAGTTTGGGACCCAGTACTTC.

The chain links TRBV27 to TRBJ2-1, with 9 bases that match TRBD2. CDR1 and CDR2 (germline): MNHEY, SMNVEV (reference sequence). Trimming removed 2 bases from V and 4 bases from J; junction bases left unmatched: 6. The CDR3 has 16 residues. The CDR3 DNA is TGTGCCAGCAGTTTACGCGGGAGGGCGACTTACAATGAGCAGTTCTTC. Protein product: CASSLRGRATYNEQFF.

The V gene is TRBV11-2, the J gene TRBJ2-5; D uncertain. Germline CDR1 SGHAT, CDR2 FQNNGV. V lost 3 bases to trimming and J lost 2 bases, with 7 bases between them. This CDR3 has 13 amino acids. This CDR3 reads CASSFRVQETQYF. The CDR3 DNA reads as TGTGCCAGCAGCTTCCGAGTTCAAGAGACCCAGTACTTC.

The chain couples TRBV10-3 to TRBJ2-3; 9 bases agree with TRBD2. The V segment lost 4 bases and the J segment 2 bases; nucleotides outside the gene matches: 7. Germline CDR1 and CDR2: ENHRY and SYGVKD. This CDR3 has 16 amino acids. Written as DNA, the CDR3 is TGTGCCATCAGTGTTGGGCTAGCGGGACTCACAGATACGCAGTATTTT. Its translation: CAISVGLAGLTDTQYF.

The chain employs TRBV29-1 and TRBJ1-2, with 7 bases matching TRBD1. CDR1 is SQVTM and CDR2 is ANQGSEA in the germline V gene. The length of the CDR3 is 12 residues. Trimming cost V 5 bases and J 3 bases; bases outside gene matches: 3. CDR3 sequence: CSVNRGDYGYTF. Here the CDR3 DNA reads TGCAGCGTTAACAGGGGTGACTATGGCTACACCTTC. Full variable domain (remainder filled in from reference TRBV29-1 and TRBJ1-2): SAVISQKPSRDICQRGTSLTIQCQVDSQVTMMFWYRQQPGQSLTLIATANQGSEATYESGFVIDKFPISRPNLTFSTLTVSNMSPEDSSIYLCSVNRGDYGYTFGSGTRLTVV.

This clonotype was seen more than once but under ten times. The V and J genes are TRBV6-5 and TRBJ2-4; TRBD1 might be the D (6 bases). Deletions cut 5 bases from V and 7 bases from J, with 18 bases between. This CDR3 region has 15 residues. Germline CDR1 and CDR2: MNHEY and SVGAGI. The CDR3 nucleotides are TGTGCCAGCAGTACTGGGGCGCGGCAGGGGAACATTCAGTACTTC. Translated, it gives CASSTGARQGNIQYF.